This T cell receptor beta chain was sequenced during a study of post-analysis software for immune sequencing data. From germline, CDR1 is DFQATT and CDR2 SNEGSKA (reference sequence). The CDR3 is 17 amino acids. V was clipped by 5 bases and J by 8 bases; unmatched bases: 16. Notes on this clonotype: What it recognizes is unknown.

Broader study findings: Four to six TRBV segments appeared more often in patients than in controls, and TRBV5-6, TRBV5-1 and TRBV20-1 were among these.

Unique molecular identifiers tagged the TCR beta cDNA libraries. TCRdb reprocessed the PCR reads via MiXCR and lists one record per CDR3 protein. The repertoire holds 650,000 to 850,000 distinct CDR3 sequences, 53% seen once, with approximately 4.3% in the top ten. The chain has TRBV20-1 and TRBJ2-1; 12 nucleotides match TRBD2. This sequence originates from a girl aged 10-17 years with multiple sclerosis. The sample consisted of blood. This CDR3 is CSAGPRTSGVRVDEQFF. In nucleotides, the CDR3 is TGCAGTGCTGGACCTCGGACTAGCGGGGTCCGGGTGGATGAGCAGTTCTTC.